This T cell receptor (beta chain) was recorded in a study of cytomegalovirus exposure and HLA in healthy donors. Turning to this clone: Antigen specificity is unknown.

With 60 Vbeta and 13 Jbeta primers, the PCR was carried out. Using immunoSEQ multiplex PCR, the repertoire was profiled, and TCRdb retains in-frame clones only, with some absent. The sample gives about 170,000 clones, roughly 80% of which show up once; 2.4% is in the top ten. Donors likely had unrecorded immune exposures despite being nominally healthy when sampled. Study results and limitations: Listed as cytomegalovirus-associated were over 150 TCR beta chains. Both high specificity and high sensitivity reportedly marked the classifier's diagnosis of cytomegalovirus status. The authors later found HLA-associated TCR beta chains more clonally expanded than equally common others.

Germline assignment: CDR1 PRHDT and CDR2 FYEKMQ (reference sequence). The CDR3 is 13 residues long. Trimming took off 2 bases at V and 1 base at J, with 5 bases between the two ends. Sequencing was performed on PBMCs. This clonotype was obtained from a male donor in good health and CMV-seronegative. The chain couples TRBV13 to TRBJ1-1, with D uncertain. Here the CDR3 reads CASSLRGNTEAFF. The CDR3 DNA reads TGTGCCAGCAGCTTACGGGGGAACACTGAAGCTTTCTTT.